Each of the 2 T cell receptor beta chains below was sequenced from the same sample in a study of T cells in Graves' hyperthyroidism and ophthalmopathy. Amplification targeted TCR beta CDR3 regions from RNA transcripts. HTBI primers drove first-round RT-PCR of the TCR CDR3. TCRdb ran MiXCR on the multiplex PCR reads and lists one entry per CDR3 protein. The sample yields around 250,000 distinct CDR3 sequences, approximately 14% seen once. Input material: blood. All receptors come from a woman in her thirties or forties with Graves' hyperthyroidism that later progressed to Graves' ophthalmopathy.

This clonotype has only a few counts. The CDR3 loop is CASSQAASGSNEQFF. The CDR3 region has the DNA TGTGCCAGCAGCCAAGCCGCTAGCGGGAGTAATGAGCAGTTCTTC. The chain uses TRBV28 and TRBJ2-1; TRBD2 matches at 10 bases. The CDR3 totals 15 residues. The germline gives CDR1 MDHEN, CDR2 SYDVKM. Trimming at V came to 6 bases and at J to 7 bases, leaving 9 bases not matched to a gene.

This clonotype was picked up many times. V and J are TRBV27 and TRBJ1-2; tentative D call: TRBD1 (5 bases). V was pared by 1 base and J by 0 bases, with 15 bases between. Germline V gene data show CDR1 as MNHEY and CDR2 as SMNVEV (reference sequence). The CDR3 extends over 17 amino acids. CDR3 residues: CASSLYRGARTNYGYTF. CDR3 DNA sequence: TGTGCCAGCAGTTTATATAGGGGCGCGAGAACTAACTATGGCTACACCTTC.